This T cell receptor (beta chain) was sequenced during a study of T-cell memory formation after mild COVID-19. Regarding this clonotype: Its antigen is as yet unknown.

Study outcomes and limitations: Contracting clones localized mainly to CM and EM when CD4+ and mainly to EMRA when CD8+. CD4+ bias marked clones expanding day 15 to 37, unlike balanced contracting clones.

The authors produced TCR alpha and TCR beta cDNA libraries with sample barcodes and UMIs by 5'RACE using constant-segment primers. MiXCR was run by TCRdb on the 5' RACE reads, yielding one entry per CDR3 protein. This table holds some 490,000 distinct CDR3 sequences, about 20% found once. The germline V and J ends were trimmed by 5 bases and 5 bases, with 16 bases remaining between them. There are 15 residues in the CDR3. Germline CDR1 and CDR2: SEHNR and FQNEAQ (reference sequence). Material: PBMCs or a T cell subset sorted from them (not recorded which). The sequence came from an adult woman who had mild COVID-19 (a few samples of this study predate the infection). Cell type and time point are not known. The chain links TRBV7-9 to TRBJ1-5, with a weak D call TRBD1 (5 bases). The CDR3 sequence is CASSSFGGRDQPQHF. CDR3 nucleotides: TGTGCCAGCAGCAGTTTCGGGGGGAGGGATCAGCCCCAGCATTTT.